This record concerns one TCR beta chain sequence. Its matching antigen is unknown. TCRdb reanalysed the RT-PCR reads using MiXCR and keeps one entry per CDR3 protein. The profile shows around 13,000 distinct CDR3 sequences, almost 85% of them singletons. The CDR3 spans 16 residues. Germline V gives CDR1 LGHDT, CDR2 YNNKEL (reference sequence). V lost 1 base, J lost 2 bases, and 12 bases lay in between. The sample originates from a study of yellow fever vaccine responses in identical twins. Overall study results and limits: As reported, the vaccine T cell response of twins seemed partly convergent and partly personalized.

The starting material was T cells from blood (PBMCs), unsorted or a sorted subset (not recorded which), obtained before or after yellow fever vaccination (not recorded which). This chain joins TRBV3-1 and TRBJ2-1, with D perhaps given as TRBD1 or TRBD2 (6 bases each). The source of this sequence is a woman younger than 30 who received the yellow fever vaccine. For the CDR3, the DNA is TGTGCCAGCAGCCAAGTCCTGGGGGGCGCCTACAATGAGCAGTTCTTC. This gives the protein CASSQVLGGAYNEQFF.